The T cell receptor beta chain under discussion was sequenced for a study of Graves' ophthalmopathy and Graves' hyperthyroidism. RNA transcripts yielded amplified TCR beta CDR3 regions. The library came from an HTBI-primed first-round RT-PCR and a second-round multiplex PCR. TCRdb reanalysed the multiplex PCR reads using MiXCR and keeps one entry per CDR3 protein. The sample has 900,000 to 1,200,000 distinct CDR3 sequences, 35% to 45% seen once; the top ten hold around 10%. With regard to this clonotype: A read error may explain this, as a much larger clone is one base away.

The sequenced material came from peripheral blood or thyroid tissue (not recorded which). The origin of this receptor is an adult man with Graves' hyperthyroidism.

The CDR3 region is CASSQRFGATNEKLFF. The CDR3 DNA is TGTGCCAGCAGCCAGAGGTTCGGTGCAACTAATGAAAAACTGTTTTTT. The rearrangement joins TRBV14 to TRBJ1-4; D is undetermined. Trimming took 3 bases from V and 0 from J, leaving 11 bases between them. CDR3 length: 16 amino acids. Per the germline V gene, CDR1 is SGHDN and CDR2 is FVKESK.